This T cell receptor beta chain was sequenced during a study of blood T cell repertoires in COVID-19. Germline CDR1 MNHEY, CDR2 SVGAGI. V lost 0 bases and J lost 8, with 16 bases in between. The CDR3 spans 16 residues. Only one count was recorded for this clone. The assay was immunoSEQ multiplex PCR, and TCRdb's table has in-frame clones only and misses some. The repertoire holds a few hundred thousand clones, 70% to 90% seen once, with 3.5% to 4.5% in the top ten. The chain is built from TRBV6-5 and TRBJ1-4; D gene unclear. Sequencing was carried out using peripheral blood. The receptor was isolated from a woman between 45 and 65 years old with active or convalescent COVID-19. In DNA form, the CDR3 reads TGTGCCAGCAGTTACTCGATCGTGGCAGTGTACGAAAAACTGTTTTTT. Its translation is CASSYSIVAVYEKLFF.